The clone carrying this T cell receptor beta chain was seen at least ten times. This entry belongs to a study of T cells in Graves' hyperthyroidism and ophthalmopathy. About the research overall: Sampling of peripheral blood happened at initial diagnosis, prior to any treatment.

Trimming took off 2 bases at V and 1 base at J, with 8 bases between the two ends. Germline lookup yields CDR1 SGHAT and CDR2 FQNNGV. The CDR3 is made up of 14 amino acids. Researchers amplified the TCR beta CDR3 regions from RNA transcripts. Researchers ran a first-round RT-PCR on the TCR CDR3 using the HTBI primer set. In TCRdb, the multiplex PCR reads were re-called with MiXCR into one record per CDR3 protein. The data contain about 370,000 distinct CDR3 sequences, approximately 14% of them singletons. The sequenced sample consisted of blood. This TCR derives from an older woman with Graves' ophthalmopathy. The chain couples TRBV11-2 to TRBJ2-5, with D uncertain. The CDR3 loop reads CASSLNRFQETQYF. The DNA of the CDR3 is TGTGCCAGCAGCTTAAACCGTTTCCAAGAGACCCAGTACTTC.